The 3 T cell receptor beta chains below were found in one sample sequenced in a study of T cell repertoires in cytomegalovirus infection. TCRdb reprocessed the reads via MiXCR and lists one record per CDR3 protein. This table has about 440,000 distinct CDR3 sequences, approximately 31% appearing once. Sequencing was done on a sample of PBMCs. All receptors come from a human donor in good health (CMV status not recorded). Some clones in this sample may be carry-over from other donors' samples.

The genes are TRBV6-5 and TRBJ2-1, with 10 bases lining up with TRBD2. Trimming removed 4 bases from V and 9 bases from J; junction bases left unmatched: 9. Per germline, CDR1 MNHEY and CDR2 SVGAGI. This CDR3 is built from 15 residues. CDR3 loop: CASSSSGGAHREQFF. CDR3 nucleotides: TGTGCCAGCAGTTCCAGCGGGGGGGCCCACCGTGAGCAGTTCTTC.

The chain has TRBV7-9 and TRBJ1-1; 8 nucleotides agree with TRBD1. V lost 1 base to trimming and J lost 5 bases; unmatched junction nucleotides: 6. This CDR3 is 15 amino acids long. Germline CDR1 SEHNR, CDR2 FQNEAQ (reference sequence). CDR3 sequence: CASSLGQGAGTEAFF. For the CDR3, the DNA is TGTGCCAGCAGCTTAGGGCAGGGGGCGGGTACTGAAGCTTTCTTT.

This clonotype was observed at least ten times. DNA for the CDR3: TGTGCCAGCAGCTTAGCGGTTTCTAGCACAGATACGCAGTATTTT. Translating it yields CASSLAVSSTDTQYF. V and J are TRBV7-2 and TRBJ2-3, with D hard to call. V was clipped by 0 bases and J by 0 bases, with 7 bases between them. The CDR3 sequence is 15 residues long. Germline assignment: CDR1 SGHTA and CDR2 FQGNSA.